Listed below are T cell receptor beta chains from one sample, sequenced in a study of T-cell reconstitution after alpha-beta-depleted transplantation in children. TCRdb itself ran the PCR reads through MiXCR, one entry per CDR3 protein. In the table there are around 960,000 distinct CDR3 sequences, about 29% of which are singletons. This material consisted of PBMCs, mostly from graft donor cells, taken 360 days after TCRalphabeta/CD19-depleted stem cell transplant. These receptors all stem from a boy in the first two years of life who had a stem cell transplant for SCID, so the T cells may come from the graft donor. The CDR3 runs from the conserved cysteine through the conserved F or W. Each record gives: V gene, J gene, D gene, clone size, CDR3 length, CDR3 DNA, CDR3 protein. D genes are given only for firm matches. Part of the rows lack a size; the others show once, few, many or a class for expanded clones.

v_gene: TRBV7-2
j_gene: TRBJ2-7
d_gene: TRBD1
abundance: few
len: 14
CDR3nt: TGTGCCAGCAGCTGCGAGGGACAGGGGTGCGAGCAGTACTTC
CDR3aa: CASSCEGQGCEQYF

v_gene: TRBV5-2
j_gene: TRBJ2-7
d_gene: -
abundance: -
len: 14
CDR3nt: TGTGCCATGGGCCCCGCCCTCCTAGCCTACGAGCAGTACTTC
CDR3aa: CAMGPALLAYEQYF

v_gene: TRBV28
j_gene: TRBJ2-3
d_gene: TRBD1
abundance: -
len: 16
CDR3nt: TGTGCCAGCACCTTCGTCGGGGACAGAAGCACAGATACGCAGTATTTT
CDR3aa: CASTFVGDRSTDTQYF

v_gene: TRBV5-6
j_gene: TRBJ1-1
d_gene: -
abundance: -
len: 13
CDR3nt: TGTGCCAGCAGCTTGGGACAGGTCCTTGAAGCTTTCTTT
CDR3aa: CASSLGQVLEAFF

v_gene: TRBV29-1
j_gene: TRBJ2-3
d_gene: -
abundance: -
len: 15
CDR3nt: TGCAGCGCCACTAACCCCCGGGGGAGCACAGATACGCAGTATTTT
CDR3aa: CSATNPRGSTDTQYF

v_gene: TRBV5-1
j_gene: TRBJ2-7
d_gene: TRBD1
abundance: few
len: 14
CDR3nt: TGCGCCAGCAGCTTGGGGGACAGTTTGTTTGAGCAGTACTTC
CDR3aa: CASSLGDSLFEQYF

v_gene: TRBV20-1
j_gene: TRBJ2-5
d_gene: -
abundance: few
len: 15
CDR3nt: TGCAGTGCTAGAGATCGGACGGGGACCCAAGAGACCCAGTACTTC
CDR3aa: CSARDRTGTQETQYF

v_gene: TRBV7-9
j_gene: TRBJ1-1
d_gene: TRBD1
abundance: many
len: 16
CDR3nt: TGTGCCAGCAGCTTAGGATGGGGGTCCCAGGGGGCTGAAGCTTTCTTT
CDR3aa: CASSLGWGSQGAEAFF

v_gene: TRBV20-1
j_gene: TRBJ2-1
d_gene: -
abundance: few
len: 14
CDR3nt: TGCAGTGCCGATGACCTGGCTGGGCACAATGAGCAGTTCTTC
CDR3aa: CSADDLAGHNEQFF

v_gene: TRBV12-3/TRBV12-4
j_gene: TRBJ1-5
d_gene: -
abundance: -
len: 13
CDR3nt: TGTGCCAGCAGGAGCTTTCGGGATCAGCCCCAGCATTTT
CDR3aa: CASRSFRDQPQHF

v_gene: TRBV18
j_gene: TRBJ2-4
d_gene: TRBD1
abundance: -
len: 14
CDR3nt: TGTGCCAGCTCACCAGACAGGGTTTTGGACATTCAGTACTTC
CDR3aa: CASSPDRVLDIQYF

v_gene: TRBV9
j_gene: TRBJ2-2
d_gene: -
abundance: few
len: 14
CDR3nt: TGTGCCAGCAGCCCCCGGTTTACTGGACGGGAGCTGTTTTTT
CDR3aa: CASSPRFTGRELFF

v_gene: TRBV5-1
j_gene: TRBJ2-3
d_gene: TRBD2
abundance: few
len: 14
CDR3nt: TGCGCCAGCAGTCGGGGGGAAAGCACAGATACGCAGTATTTT
CDR3aa: CASSRGESTDTQYF

v_gene: TRBV3-1
j_gene: TRBJ1-3
d_gene: -
abundance: few
len: 12
CDR3nt: TGTGCCAGCAGCCAAGTTGGAAACACCATATATTTT
CDR3aa: CASSQVGNTIYF

v_gene: TRBV5-1
j_gene: TRBJ1-6
d_gene: -
abundance: few
len: 14
CDR3nt: TGCGCCAGCAGCTTGGCGCAGGGAGTTTCACCCCTCCACTTT
CDR3aa: CASSLAQGVSPLHF

v_gene: TRBV2
j_gene: TRBJ2-7
d_gene: -
abundance: -
len: 15
CDR3nt: TGTGCCAGCAGTGAATCCAGGGTTAGAATCAACGAGCAGTACTTC
CDR3aa: CASSESRVRINEQYF

v_gene: TRBV5-8
j_gene: TRBJ2-1
d_gene: -
abundance: -
len: 17
CDR3nt: TGTGCCAGCAGCTTGGCTGACTGGGCGGGACCAGACAATGAGCAGTTCTTC
CDR3aa: CASSLADWAGPDNEQFF